The subject of this entry is one T cell receptor beta chain. V lost 0 bases and J lost 7, with 18 bases in between. The CDR3 has 16 amino acids. CDR1 is MNHEY, CDR2 SVGAGI, per germline. The sample belongs to a study of Ad26.COV2.S vaccination and SARS-CoV-2 variants. TCRdb keeps only in-frame clones here, not all; method: immunoSEQ multiplex PCR. The sample yields around 450,000 clones, 85% to 90% seen once. The treatment here: 15 to 20 received Ad26.COV2.S at low or high dose, single or two shots; 5 received placebo; per-sample allocation not given. Repertoires come from day 63 after the first vaccine or placebo injection.

This specimen consisted of peripheral blood, obtained in a trial of Ad26.COV2.S vaccine versus placebo. This receptor was taken from a person between 18 and 65 years old who received the Ad26.COV2.S COVID-19 vaccine or a placebo. This rearrangement joins TRBV6-5 to TRBJ2-5, with no clear D. The CDR3 is CASSYSLDRDRGTQYF. The CDR3 DNA reads TGTGCCAGCAGTTACTCTTTGGACCGAGATCGAGGGACCCAGTACTTC.